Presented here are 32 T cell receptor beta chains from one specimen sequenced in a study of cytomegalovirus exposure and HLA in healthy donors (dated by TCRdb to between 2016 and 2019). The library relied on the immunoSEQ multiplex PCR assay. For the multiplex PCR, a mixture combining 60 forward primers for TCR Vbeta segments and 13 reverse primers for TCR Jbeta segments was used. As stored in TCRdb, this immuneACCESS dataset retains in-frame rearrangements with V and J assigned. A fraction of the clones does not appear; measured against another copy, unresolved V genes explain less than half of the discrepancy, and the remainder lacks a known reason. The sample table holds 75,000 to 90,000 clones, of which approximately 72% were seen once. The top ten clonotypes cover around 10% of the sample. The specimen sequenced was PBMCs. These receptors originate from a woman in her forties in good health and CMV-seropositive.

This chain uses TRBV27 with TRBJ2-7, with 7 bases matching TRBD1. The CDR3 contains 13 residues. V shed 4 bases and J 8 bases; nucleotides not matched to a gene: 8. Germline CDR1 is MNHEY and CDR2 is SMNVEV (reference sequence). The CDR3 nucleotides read TGTGCCAGCAGTTCTTCCGGGACAGTAAAGCAGTACTTC. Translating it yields CASSSSGTVKQYF.

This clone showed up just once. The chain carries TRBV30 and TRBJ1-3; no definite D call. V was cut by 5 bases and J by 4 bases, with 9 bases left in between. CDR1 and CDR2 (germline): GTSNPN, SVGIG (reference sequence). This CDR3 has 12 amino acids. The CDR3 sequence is CAWGRLGNTIYF. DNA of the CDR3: TGTGCCTGGGGGCGTCTCGGAAACACCATATATTTT.

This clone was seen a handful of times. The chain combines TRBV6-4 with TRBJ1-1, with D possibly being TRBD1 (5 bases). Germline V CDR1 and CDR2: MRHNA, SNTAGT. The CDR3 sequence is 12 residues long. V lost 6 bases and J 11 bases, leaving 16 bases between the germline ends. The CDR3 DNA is TGTGCCAGCAGGGACACTTACTCGAGGGCTTTCTTT. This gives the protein CASRDTYSRAFF.

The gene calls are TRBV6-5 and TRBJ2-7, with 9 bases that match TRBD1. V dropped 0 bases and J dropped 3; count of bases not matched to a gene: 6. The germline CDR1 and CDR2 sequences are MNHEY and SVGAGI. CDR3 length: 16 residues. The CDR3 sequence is CASSYSRTGDSYEQYF. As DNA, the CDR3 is TGTGCCAGCAGTTACTCGAGGACAGGGGACAGCTACGAGCAGTACTTC.

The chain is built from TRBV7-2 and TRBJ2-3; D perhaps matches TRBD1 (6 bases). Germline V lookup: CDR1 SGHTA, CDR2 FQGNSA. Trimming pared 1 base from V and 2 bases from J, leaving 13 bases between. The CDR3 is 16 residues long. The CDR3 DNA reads TGTGCCAGCAGCTTAGGCAGGGGAGCACTCACAGATACGCAGTATTTT. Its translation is CASSLGRGALTDTQYF. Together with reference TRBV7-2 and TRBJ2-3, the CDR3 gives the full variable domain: GAGVSQSPSNKVTEKGKDVELRCDPISGHTALYWYRQSLGQGLEFLIYFQGNSAPDKSGLPSDRFSAERTGGSVSTLTIQRTQQEDSAVYLCASSLGRGALTDTQYFGPGTRLTVL.

The CDR3 here is CASSVLATGELFF. DNA for the CDR3: TGTGCCAGCAGTGTCCTAGCTACCGGGGAGCTGTTTTTT. The genes are TRBV6-4 and TRBJ2-2; TRBD2 is a possible D gene (5 bases). The V and J ends lost 4 bases and 5 bases respectively, with 8 bases between them. The CDR3 sequence is 13 residues long. Germline V gene lookup returns CDR1 MRHNA and CDR2 SNTAGT.

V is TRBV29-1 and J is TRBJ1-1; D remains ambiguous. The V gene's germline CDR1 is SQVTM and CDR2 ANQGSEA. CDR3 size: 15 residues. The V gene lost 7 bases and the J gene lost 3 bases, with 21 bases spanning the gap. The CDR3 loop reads CSGTEANQRHTEAFF. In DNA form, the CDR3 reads TGCAGCGGAACGGAAGCGAATCAGAGACACACTGAAGCTTTCTTT.

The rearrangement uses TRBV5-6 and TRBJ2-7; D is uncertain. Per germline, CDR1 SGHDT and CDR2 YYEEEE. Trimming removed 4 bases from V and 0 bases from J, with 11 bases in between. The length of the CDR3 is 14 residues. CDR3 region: CASSPTVSSYEQYF. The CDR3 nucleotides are TGTGCCAGCAGCCCGACTGTGAGCTCCTACGAGCAGTACTTC.

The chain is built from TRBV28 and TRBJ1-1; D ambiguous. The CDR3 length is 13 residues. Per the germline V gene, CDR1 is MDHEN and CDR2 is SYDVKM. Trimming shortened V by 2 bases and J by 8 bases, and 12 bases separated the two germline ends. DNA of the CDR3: TGTGCCAGCAGTTTACCGGGTACCAGAGAAGCTTTCTTT. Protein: CASSLPGTREAFF. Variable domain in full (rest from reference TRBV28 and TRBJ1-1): DVKVTQSSRYLVKRTGEKVFLECVQDMDHENMFWYRQDPGLGLRLIYFSYDVKMKEKGDIPEGYSVSREKKERFSLILESASTNQTSMYLCASSLPGTREAFFGQGTRLTVV.

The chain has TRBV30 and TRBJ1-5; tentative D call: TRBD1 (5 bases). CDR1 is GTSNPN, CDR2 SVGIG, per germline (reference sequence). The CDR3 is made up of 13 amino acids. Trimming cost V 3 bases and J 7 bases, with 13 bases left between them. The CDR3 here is CAWSLDRSQPQHF. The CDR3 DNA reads TGTGCCTGGAGCTTAGACAGATCCCAGCCCCAGCATTTT.

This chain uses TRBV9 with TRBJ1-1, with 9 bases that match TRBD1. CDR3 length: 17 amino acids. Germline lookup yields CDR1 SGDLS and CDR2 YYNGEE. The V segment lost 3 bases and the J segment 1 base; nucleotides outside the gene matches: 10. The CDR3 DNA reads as TGTGCCAGCAGCGCCCGGGACAGGGTCGCAGGGAACACTGAAGCTTTCTTT. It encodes CASSARDRVAGNTEAFF.

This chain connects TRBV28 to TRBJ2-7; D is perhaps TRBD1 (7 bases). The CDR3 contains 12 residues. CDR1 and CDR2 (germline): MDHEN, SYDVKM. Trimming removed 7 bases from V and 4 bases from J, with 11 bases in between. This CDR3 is CASTTGTYEQYF. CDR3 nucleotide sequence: TGTGCCAGCACGACAGGGACTTACGAGCAGTACTTC. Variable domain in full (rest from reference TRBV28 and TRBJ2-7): DVKVTQSSRYLVKRTGEKVFLECVQDMDHENMFWYRQDPGLGLRLIYFSYDVKMKEKGDIPEGYSVSREKKERFSLILESASTNQTSMYLCASTTGTYEQYFGPGTRLTVT.

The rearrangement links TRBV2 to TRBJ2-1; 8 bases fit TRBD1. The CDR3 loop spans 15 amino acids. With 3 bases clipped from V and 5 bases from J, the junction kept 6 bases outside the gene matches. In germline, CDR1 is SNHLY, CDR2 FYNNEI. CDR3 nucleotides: TGTGCCAGCAGTGAGGAGGGGACAGGAAACAATGAGCAGTTCTTC. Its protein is CASSEEGTGNNEQFF.

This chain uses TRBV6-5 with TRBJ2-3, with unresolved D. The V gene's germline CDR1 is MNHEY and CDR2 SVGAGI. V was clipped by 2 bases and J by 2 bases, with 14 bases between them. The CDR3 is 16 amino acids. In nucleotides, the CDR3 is TGTGCCAGCAGTTACAATAACTACGTCACCACAGATACGCAGTATTTT. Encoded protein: CASSYNNYVTTDTQYF.

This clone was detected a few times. This CDR3 reads CASTKGLLTDTQYF. CDR3 sequence (DNA): TGTGCCAGCACCAAGGGACTACTCACAGATACGCAGTATTTT. The chain has TRBV7-2 and TRBJ2-3; the match to TRBD2 covers 7 bases. The CDR3 covers 14 residues. J gave up 2 bases and V 7 bases, and 6 bases lay outside the gene matches. Germline loops: CDR1 SGHTA, CDR2 FQGNSA.

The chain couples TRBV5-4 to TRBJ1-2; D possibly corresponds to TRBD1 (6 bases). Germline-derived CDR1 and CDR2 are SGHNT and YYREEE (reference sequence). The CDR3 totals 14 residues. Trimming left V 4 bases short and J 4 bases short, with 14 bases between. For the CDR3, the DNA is TGTGCCAGCAGCCCCCCGCAGGGGACCTATGGCTACACCTTC. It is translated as CASSPPQGTYGYTF.

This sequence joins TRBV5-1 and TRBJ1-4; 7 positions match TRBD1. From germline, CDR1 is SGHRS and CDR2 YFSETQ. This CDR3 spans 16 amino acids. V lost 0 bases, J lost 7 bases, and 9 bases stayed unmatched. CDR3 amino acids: CASSLGGTELSEKLFF. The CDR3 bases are TGCGCCAGCAGCTTGGGGGGGACAGAGCTCAGTGAAAAACTGTTTTTT.

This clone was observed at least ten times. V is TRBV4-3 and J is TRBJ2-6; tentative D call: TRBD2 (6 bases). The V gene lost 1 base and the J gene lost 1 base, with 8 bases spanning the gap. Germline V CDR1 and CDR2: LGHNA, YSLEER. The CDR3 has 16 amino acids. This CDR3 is CASSQVGGSGANVLTF. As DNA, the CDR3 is TGCGCCAGCAGCCAAGTGGGGGGTTCTGGGGCCAACGTCCTGACTTTC.

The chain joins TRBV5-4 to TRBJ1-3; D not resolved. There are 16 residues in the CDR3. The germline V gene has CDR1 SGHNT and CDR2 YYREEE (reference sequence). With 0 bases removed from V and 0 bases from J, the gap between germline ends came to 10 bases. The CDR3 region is CASSLAVDNSGNTIYF. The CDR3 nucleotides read TGTGCCAGCAGCTTGGCCGTAGATAACTCTGGAAACACCATATATTTT.

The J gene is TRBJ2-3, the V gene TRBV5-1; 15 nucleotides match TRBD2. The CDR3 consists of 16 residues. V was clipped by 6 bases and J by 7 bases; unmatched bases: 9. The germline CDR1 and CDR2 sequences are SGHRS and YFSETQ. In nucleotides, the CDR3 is TGCGCCAGCACCCCGGGACTAGCGGGAGGAGGGAATACGCAGTATTTT. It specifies CASTPGLAGGGNTQYF.

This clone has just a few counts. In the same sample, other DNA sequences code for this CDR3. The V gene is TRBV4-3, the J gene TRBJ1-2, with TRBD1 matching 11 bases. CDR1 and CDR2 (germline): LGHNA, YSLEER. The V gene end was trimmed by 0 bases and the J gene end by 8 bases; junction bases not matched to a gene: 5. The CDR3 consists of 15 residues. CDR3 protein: CASSQDQGQGGGYTF. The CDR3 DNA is TGCGCCAGCAGCCAAGATCAGGGACAGGGGGGAGGCTACACCTTC.

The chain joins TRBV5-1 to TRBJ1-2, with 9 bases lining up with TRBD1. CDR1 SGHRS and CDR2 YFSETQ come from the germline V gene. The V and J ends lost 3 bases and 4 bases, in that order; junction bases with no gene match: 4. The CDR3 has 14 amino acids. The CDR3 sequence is CASSSTGGGYGYTF. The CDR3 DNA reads TGCGCCAGCAGCTCCACAGGGGGCGGCTATGGCTACACCTTC.

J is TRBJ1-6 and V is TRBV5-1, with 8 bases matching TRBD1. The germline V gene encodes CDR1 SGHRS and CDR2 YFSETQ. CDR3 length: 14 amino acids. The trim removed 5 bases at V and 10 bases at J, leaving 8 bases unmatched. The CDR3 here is CASRSDRVESPLHF. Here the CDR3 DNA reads TGCGCCAGCAGGTCGGACAGGGTCGAATCACCCCTCCACTTT.

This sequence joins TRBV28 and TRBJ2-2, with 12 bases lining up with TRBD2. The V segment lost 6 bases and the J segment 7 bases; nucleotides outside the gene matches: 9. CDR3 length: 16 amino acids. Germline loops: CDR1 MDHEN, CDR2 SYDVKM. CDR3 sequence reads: CASSRPTSGGHGELFF. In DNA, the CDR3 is TGTGCCAGCAGCCGGCCGACTAGCGGGGGTCACGGGGAGCTGTTTTTT.

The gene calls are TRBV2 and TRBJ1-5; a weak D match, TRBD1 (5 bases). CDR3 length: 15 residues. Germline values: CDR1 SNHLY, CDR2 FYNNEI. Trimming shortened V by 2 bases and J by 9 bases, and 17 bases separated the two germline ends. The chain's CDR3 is CASSERLSAQGPQHF. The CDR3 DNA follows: TGTGCCAGCAGTGAACGTTTGAGCGCCCAGGGGCCCCAGCATTTT.

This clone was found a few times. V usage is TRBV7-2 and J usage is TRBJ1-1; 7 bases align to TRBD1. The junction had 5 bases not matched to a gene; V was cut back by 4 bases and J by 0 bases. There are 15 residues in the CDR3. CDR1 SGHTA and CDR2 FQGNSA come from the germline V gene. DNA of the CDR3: TGTGCCAGCAGCTCCCTACAGGGGTTGAACACTGAAGCTTTCTTT. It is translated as CASSSLQGLNTEAFF.

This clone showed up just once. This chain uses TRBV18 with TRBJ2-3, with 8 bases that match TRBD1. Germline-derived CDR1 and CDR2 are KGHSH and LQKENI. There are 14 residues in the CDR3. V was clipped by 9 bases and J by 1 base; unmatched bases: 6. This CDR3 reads CASRPGQGTDTQYF. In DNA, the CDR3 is TGTGCCAGTCGTCCGGGACAGGGCACAGATACGCAGTATTTT.

The CDR3 DNA sequence: TGTGCTAGCTCGACATTTAATTCGTACGAGCAGTACTTC. Protein sequence: CASSTFNSYEQYF. This rearrangement joins TRBV12-5 to TRBJ2-5, with unresolved D. The J call may be incorrect, as the DNA end agrees better with TRBJ2-7. Germline V gene data show CDR1 as LGHNT and CDR2 as FRNRAP. This CDR3 is 13 amino acids long.

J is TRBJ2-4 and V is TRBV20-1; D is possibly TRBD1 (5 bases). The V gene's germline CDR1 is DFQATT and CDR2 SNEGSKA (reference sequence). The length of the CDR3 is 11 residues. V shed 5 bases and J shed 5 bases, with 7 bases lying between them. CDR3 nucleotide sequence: TGCAGTGCTTCGACAGAAAACATTCAGTACTTC. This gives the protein CSASTENIQYF.

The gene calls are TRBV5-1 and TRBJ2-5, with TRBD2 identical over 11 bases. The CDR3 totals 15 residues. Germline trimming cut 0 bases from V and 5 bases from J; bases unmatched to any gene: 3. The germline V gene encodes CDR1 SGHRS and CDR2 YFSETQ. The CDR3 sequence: CASSLGLAGRETQYF. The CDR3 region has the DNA TGCGCCAGCAGCTTGGGACTAGCGGGACGGGAGACCCAGTACTTC.

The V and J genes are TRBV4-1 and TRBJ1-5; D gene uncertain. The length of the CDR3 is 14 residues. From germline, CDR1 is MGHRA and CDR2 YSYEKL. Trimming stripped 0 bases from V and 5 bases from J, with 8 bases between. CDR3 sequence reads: CASSQDELYQPQHF. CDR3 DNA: TGCGCCAGCAGCCAAGATGAGCTCTATCAGCCCCAGCATTTT.

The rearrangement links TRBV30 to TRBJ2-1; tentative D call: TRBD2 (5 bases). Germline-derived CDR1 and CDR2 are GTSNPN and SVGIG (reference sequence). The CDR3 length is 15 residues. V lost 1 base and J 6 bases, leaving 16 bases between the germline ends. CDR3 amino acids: CAWSERTLIFNEQFF. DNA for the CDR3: TGTGCCTGGAGTGAAAGGACTCTCATTTTCAATGAGCAGTTCTTC.